This T cell receptor (beta chain) derives from a study of blood T cells in healthy people across ages. General study findings and limits: The authors considered diversity estimates from one million T cells to be underestimates. Strong correlation was found linking TCR beta diversity to naive T cell percentage.

This CDR3 has 15 residues. Germline V gene data show CDR1 as MNHNS and CDR2 as SASEGT. The V and J ends lost 3 bases and 3 bases, in that order; junction bases with no gene match: 4. At least 5.5 micrograms of total RNA were extracted per sample. A second about 7 to 12 cycle PCR used barcoded and J-beta primers. TCRdb independently ran MiXCR on the 5' RACE reads; one entry per CDR3 protein. The repertoire holds about a million distinct CDR3 sequences, with just over 50% as singletons. This clonotype was recorded a few times. The antigen is not known. Material: blood. This chain uses TRBV6-1 with TRBJ2-3; 9 bases agree with TRBD1. The receptor was isolated from an older woman in good health. CDR3 sequence (DNA): TGTGCCAGCAGTGATGTGGGACAGGGAACAGATACGCAGTATTTT. It is translated as CASSDVGQGTDTQYF.